The 13 T cell receptor beta chains below come from one sample, sequenced in a study of identical twins. In TCRdb, the 5' RACE reads were re-called with MiXCR into one record per CDR3 protein. Of some 790,000 distinct CDR3 sequences in the sample, over 15% were seen once. These records were also assigned to another study, of T cells expressing NK-cell markers.

Sequenced input: PBMCs. These receptors came from a young woman in good health.

J is TRBJ2-2 and V is TRBV7-2; 8 bases are a match to TRBD1. V dropped 4 bases and J dropped 6; count of bases not matched to a gene: 4. Germline V gives CDR1 SGHTA, CDR2 FQGNSA. The CDR3 loop spans 14 amino acids. For the CDR3, the DNA is TGTGCCAGCAGCTGGACAGGGTCTGCCGGGGAGCTGTTTTTT. It translates to CASSWTGSAGELFF. The variable domain in full, completed from reference TRBV7-2 and TRBJ2-2, reads GAGVSQSPSNKVTEKGKDVELRCDPISGHTALYWYRQSLGQGLEFLIYFQGNSAPDKSGLPSDRFSAERTGGSVSTLTIQRTQQEDSAVYLCASSWTGSAGELFFGEGSRLTVL.

This clonotype appeared a few times. The chain links TRBV10-2 to TRBJ2-5, with D hard to call. The CDR3 totals 12 residues. From germline, CDR1 is WSHSY and CDR2 SAAADI. V lost 2 bases and J lost 5, with 6 bases in between. The CDR3 DNA is TGCGCCAGCAGTGAGAGGACGGAGACCCAGTACTTC. Its protein is CASSERTETQYF.

V usage is TRBV5-5 and J usage is TRBJ2-7, with TRBD2 as a possible D gene (5 bases). The germline V gene encodes CDR1 SGHKS and CDR2 YYEKEE (reference sequence). The length of the CDR3 is 16 residues. The V and J ends lost 4 bases and 0 bases respectively, with 17 bases between them. This CDR3 is CASSPEVGVSSYEQYF. The CDR3, as DNA: TGTGCCAGCAGCCCCGAGGTCGGGGTCAGCTCCTACGAGCAGTACTTC.

This chain links TRBV5-8 with TRBJ1-5, with 8 bases aligning to TRBD1. Germline CDR1 reads SGHTS; CDR2 reads YDEGEE. V lost 2 bases to trimming and J lost 0 bases; unmatched junction nucleotides: 4. The CDR3 is 16 residues long. CDR3 DNA sequence: TGTGCCAGCAGCTTTCTGGACAGGGCTAGCAATCAGCCCCAGCATTTT. As protein: CASSFLDRASNQPQHF.

This clonotype has just a few counts. The chain couples TRBV12-3 or TRBV12-4 to TRBJ1-4, with a possible D match to TRBD1 (6 bases). Trimming stripped 4 bases from V and 2 bases from J, with 14 bases between. The CDR3 sequence is 16 residues long. The CDR3 protein is CASSSDVQGTNEKLFF. In DNA, the CDR3 is TGTGCCAGCAGTTCAGACGTACAGGGCACTAATGAAAAACTGTTTTTT.

V usage is TRBV7-8 and J usage is TRBJ2-1; TRBD2 aligns across 10 bases. CDR1 SGHVS and CDR2 FQNEAQ come from the germline V gene. The V and J ends lost 7 bases and 4 bases, in that order; junction bases with no gene match: 7. The CDR3 has 15 residues. The CDR3 nucleotides are TGTGCCAGCACCCGAGCGGGAGGGTGGTACAATGAGCAGTTCTTC. This sequence encodes CASTRAGGWYNEQFF.

The chain has TRBV2 and TRBJ2-1; 10 nucleotides match TRBD2. V shed 6 bases, J shed 6 bases, and the junction held 17 bases outside the gene matches. This CDR3 is built from 18 residues. Germline lookup yields CDR1 SNHLY and CDR2 FYNNEI. The CDR3 nucleotides read TGTGCCAGCAGCCTTTCTCTGCCGCGGGCTAGCGGGGGCAATGAGCAGTTCTTC. This sequence encodes CASSLSLPRASGGNEQFF. The complete variable domain, with remaining parts taken from reference TRBV2 and TRBJ2-1, reads EPEVTQTPSHQVTQMGQEVILRCVPISNHLYFYWYRQILGQKVEFLVSFYNNEISEKSEIFDDQFSVERPDGSNFTLKIRSTKLEDSAMYFCASSLSLPRASGGNEQFFGPGTRLTVL.

This clonotype came up a few times. This chain links TRBV20-1 with TRBJ2-1; TRBD1 agrees at 7 bases. Germline V gene lookup returns CDR1 DFQATT and CDR2 SNEGSKA (reference sequence). V was clipped by 3 bases and J by 4 bases; unmatched bases: 6. The CDR3 extends over 14 amino acids. Here the CDR3 reads CSASPGRGYNEQFF. The CDR3 region has the DNA TGCAGTGCTAGTCCCGGCAGGGGGTACAATGAGCAGTTCTTC.

The genes are TRBV5-6 and TRBJ2-7; TRBD2 agrees at 12 bases. The CDR3 is 14 amino acids. V gave up 5 bases and J gave up 7 bases; unmatched junction bases: 7. The germline gives CDR1 SGHDT, CDR2 YYEEEE. The CDR3 nucleotides read TGTGCCAGCAGACCCGGACTAGCGGGATTTGAGCAGTACTTC. Translating it yields CASRPGLAGFEQYF. Together with reference TRBV5-6 and TRBJ2-7, the CDR3 gives the full variable domain: DAGVTQSPTHLIKTRGQQVTLRCSPKSGHDTVSWYQQALGQGPQFIFQYYEEEERQRGNFPDRFSGHQFPNYSSELNVNALLLGDSALYLCASRPGLAGFEQYFGPGTRLTVT.

This clonotype was detected a few times. The chain employs TRBV20-1 and TRBJ2-7; 9 positions match TRBD1. The length of the CDR3 is 11 residues. After removal of 4 bases from V and 6 bases from J, the junction contained 1 base not matched to a gene. Germline V lookup: CDR1 DFQATT, CDR2 SNEGSKA (reference sequence). The CDR3 reads CSANRGREQYF. DNA for the CDR3: TGCAGTGCTAACAGGGGGCGCGAGCAGTACTTC.

Only a few counts were recorded for this clonotype. The rearrangement uses TRBV2 and TRBJ1-1; possible D gene TRBD1, 6 bases. The CDR3 has 13 residues. V was cut by 10 bases and J by 5 bases, with 17 bases left in between. Germline V CDR1 and CDR2: SNHLY, FYNNEI. The CDR3 DNA follows: TGTGCCATTTCCACAGGGTTCAAGACTGAAGCTTTCTTT. It is translated as CAISTGFKTEAFF.

The sample holds a few counts of this clonotype. Written as DNA, the CDR3 is TGCAGTGCTAGTAGCCTAGCGGGAGCATATGAGCAGTTCTTC. It encodes CSASSLAGAYEQFF. The chain couples TRBV20-1 to TRBJ2-1, with 10 bases aligning to TRBD2. The V segment lost 3 bases and the J segment 8 bases; nucleotides outside the gene matches: 7. This CDR3 comprises 14 residues. Germline V gives CDR1 DFQATT, CDR2 SNEGSKA (reference sequence).

The chain combines TRBV12-3 or TRBV12-4 with TRBJ2-2, with D perhaps TRBD2 (6 bases). CDR3 length equals 15 residues. Trimming took off 5 bases at V and 0 bases at J, with 10 bases between the two ends. CDR3 loop: CASSLERANTGELFF. CDR3 nucleotides: TGTGCCAGCAGTCTTGAGCGGGCGAACACCGGGGAGCTGTTTTTT.